The next 29 T cell receptor beta chains were all read from a single sample in a study of control samples from healthy donors and cancer patients. The table came from immunoSEQ multiplex PCR; TCRdb's copy has only in-frame clones and leaves some out. The sample lists roughly 130,000 clones; 80% to 95% were seen once. Input material: blood. Receptor source: a man in his late teens or twenties in good health.

V is TRBV5-1 and J is TRBJ2-2; 8 nucleotides agree with TRBD1. V was pared by 4 bases and J by 6 bases, with 2 bases of the junction left unmatched. Looked up from germline, CDR1 is SGHRS and CDR2 is YFSETQ. This CDR3 region has 13 residues. CDR3 in amino acids: CASSNRGAGELFF. The DNA for the CDR3 is TGCGCCAGCAGCAACAGGGGGGCCGGGGAGCTGTTTTTT.

This clone appeared a single time. The chain links TRBV6-1 to TRBJ1-5, with D possibly TRBD1 on 6 matching bases. Germline CDR1 and CDR2: MNHNS and SASEGT. Trimming took off 2 bases at V and 7 bases at J, with 18 bases between the two ends. The CDR3 spans 16 residues. The CDR3 coding sequence is TGTGCCAGCAGTGAACCCTACAGGGAGAGGGACCAGCCCCAGCATTTT. Its translation is CASSEPYRERDQPQHF.

This chain links TRBV2 with TRBJ2-3; 13 bases line up with TRBD2. Looked up from germline, CDR1 is SNHLY and CDR2 is FYNNEI. With V trimmed by 8 bases and J by 4 bases, 6 bases remained unmatched. CDR3 length equals 15 residues. CDR3 nucleotides: TGTGCCAGCGCGAAACTAGCGGGGGGGCCAGATACGCAGTATTTT. This gives the protein CASAKLAGGPDTQYF.

J is TRBJ1-5 and V is TRBV7-6; no definite D call. Trimming pared 5 bases from V and 0 bases from J, leaving 8 bases between. This CDR3 is 14 amino acids long. Germline assignment: CDR1 SGHVS and CDR2 FNYEAQ. This CDR3 reads CASSPTFSNQPQHF. As DNA, the CDR3 is TGTGCCAGCAGCCCAACATTTAGCAATCAGCCCCAGCATTTT.

The rearrangement links TRBV5-1 to TRBJ2-5; possibly TRBD2 for D (5 bases). Trimming pared 4 bases from V and 2 bases from J, leaving 9 bases between. The germline V gene encodes CDR1 SGHRS and CDR2 YFSETQ. The CDR3 is 13 residues long. Here the CDR3 reads CASSHRDQETQYF. Here the CDR3 DNA reads TGCGCCAGCAGCCACCGGGATCAAGAGACCCAGTACTTC.

The V call is TRBV6-2 or TRBV6-3, the J call TRBJ2-7, with a weak D call TRBD2 (5 bases). The germline V and J ends were trimmed by 1 base and 2 bases, with 18 bases remaining between them. The germline CDR1 and CDR2 sequences are MNHEY and SVGEGT. This CDR3 has 17 amino acids. The CDR3 DNA follows: TGTGCCAGCAGTTACTGGGGTGGGAGAGGGAATCCCTACGAGCAGTACTTC. Protein sequence: CASSYWGGRGNPYEQYF.

This clone is a singleton in its sample. The rearrangement uses TRBV5-1 and TRBJ1-3; 7 positions match TRBD1. CDR1 is SGHRS and CDR2 is YFSETQ in the germline V gene. V dropped 0 bases and J dropped 4; count of bases not matched to a gene: 7. The CDR3 extends over 16 amino acids. CDR3 coding DNA: TGCGCCAGCAGCTTGGGCCCGACAGGGAACGGAAACACCATATATTTT. Translating gives CASSLGPTGNGNTIYF.

The V and J genes are TRBV29-1 and TRBJ2-1; D possibly corresponds to TRBD1 (6 bases). The V gene lost 4 bases and the J gene lost 1 base, with 11 bases spanning the gap. CDR3 length equals 14 residues. In germline, CDR1 is SQVTM, CDR2 ANQGSEA. CDR3 sequence: CSVAGQRSYNEQFF. CDR3 DNA: TGCAGCGTTGCTGGACAGAGATCCTACAATGAGCAGTTCTTC.

The chain joins TRBV23-1 to TRBJ1-4, with TRBD1 matching 7 bases. TRBV23-1 counts as an open reading frame of uncertain function. V trimming: 7 bases; J trimming: 2 bases; junction bases outside the gene matches: 4. CDR3 length: 14 residues. CDR3 nucleotides: TGCGCCAGCAATCCACAGGGGACTAATGAAAAACTGTTTTTT. Translated, it gives CASNPQGTNEKLFF.

The V call is TRBV29-1, the J call TRBJ2-7; 7 bases are shared with TRBD1. The ends lost 4 bases at V and 0 bases at J; junction bases unmatched: 3. The CDR3 is made up of 13 amino acids. The germline V gene has CDR1 SQVTM and CDR2 ANQGSEA. CDR3 protein: CSVAAGGSYEQYF. The DNA of the CDR3 is TGCAGCGTTGCAGCAGGGGGCTCCTACGAGCAGTACTTC.

This chain uses TRBV29-1 with TRBJ1-2, with TRBD1 matching over 7 bases. The CDR3 contains 12 residues. CDR1 is SQVTM and CDR2 is ANQGSEA in the germline V gene. V shed 0 bases and J 8 bases; nucleotides not matched to a gene: 3. The CDR3 is CSVEDNRGGYTF. As DNA, the CDR3 is TGCAGCGTTGAAGATAACAGGGGAGGCTACACCTTC. Drawing the rest from reference TRBV29-1 and TRBJ1-2, the complete variable domain is SAVISQKPSRDICQRGTSLTIQCQVDSQVTMMFWYRQQPGQSLTLIATANQGSEATYESGFVIDKFPISRPNLTFSTLTVSNMSPEDSSIYLCSVEDNRGGYTFGSGTRLTVV.

The chain combines TRBV5-1 with TRBJ1-4; TRBD1 matches at 9 bases. The CDR3 is 13 amino acids. V lost 7 bases to trimming and J lost 6 bases; unmatched junction nucleotides: 4. In germline, CDR1 is SGHRS, CDR2 YFSETQ. CDR3 sequence: CASGTGIDEKLFF. As DNA, the CDR3 is TGCGCCAGCGGGACAGGGATTGATGAAAAACTGTTTTTT.

The V gene is TRBV2, the J gene TRBJ2-7; TRBD1 is a possible D gene (5 bases). CDR1 and CDR2 from the germline V gene are SNHLY and FYNNEI. The CDR3 totals 14 residues. V lost 1 base to trimming and J lost 6 bases, with 13 bases between them. The CDR3 sequence: CASSEGQLYREQYF. In DNA, the CDR3 is TGTGCCAGCAGTGAAGGACAGTTATACCGCGAGCAGTACTTC. The whole variable domain, filled in from reference TRBV2 and TRBJ2-7, reads EPEVTQTPSHQVTQMGQEVILRCVPISNHLYFYWYRQILGQKVEFLVSFYNNEISEKSEIFDDQFSVERPDGSNFTLKIRSTKLEDSAMYFCASSEGQLYREQYFGPGTRLTVT.

The V gene is TRBV5-1, the J gene TRBJ1-2; TRBD1 is a possible D gene (6 bases). Germline V gene sequence: CDR1 SGHRS, CDR2 YFSETQ. The CDR3 extends over 13 amino acids. Trimming removed 0 bases at V and 6 bases at J, with 9 bases between. DNA for the CDR3: TGCGCCAGCAGCTTGGTCCCAGGGGATGGCTACACCTTC. This gives the protein CASSLVPGDGYTF.

The chain employs TRBV7-3 and TRBJ1-5, with no clear D. V was cut by 1 base and J by 3 bases, with 7 bases left in between. This CDR3 is built from 14 residues. Germline CDR1 is SGHTA and CDR2 is FQGTGA. The CDR3 spells CASSLIGHNQPQHF. In nucleotides, the CDR3 is TGTGCCAGCAGCTTAATCGGGCACAATCAGCCCCAGCATTTT.

This rearrangement joins TRBV7-9 to TRBJ2-1; TRBD1 agrees at 9 bases. Germline-derived CDR1 and CDR2 are SEHNR and FQNEAQ (reference sequence). The CDR3 loop spans 15 amino acids. The V and J ends lost 1 base and 5 bases, in that order; junction bases with no gene match: 3. The CDR3 region has the DNA TGTGCCAGCAGCTTAGTAGGGACAGGGCACAATGAGCAGTTCTTC. Translating it yields CASSLVGTGHNEQFF. The full variable domain, its missing parts supplied by reference TRBV7-9 and TRBJ2-1, is DTGVSQNPRHKITKRGQNVTFRCDPISEHNRLYWYRQTLGQGPEFLTYFQNEAQLEKSRLLSDRFSAERPKGSFSTLEIQRTEQGDSAMYLCASSLVGTGHNEQFFGPGTRLTVL.

The chain carries TRBV27 and TRBJ2-7, with TRBD1 identical over 7 bases. V gave up 8 bases and J gave up 2 bases; unmatched junction bases: 18. Germline CDR1 and CDR2: MNHEY and SMNVEV (reference sequence). CDR3 length: 17 amino acids. The CDR3 here is CASRDSDEPLSPYEQYF. Written as DNA, the CDR3 is TGTGCCAGCCGGGACAGCGACGAACCTTTAAGTCCCTACGAGCAGTACTTC.

The rearrangement links TRBV12-3 or TRBV12-4 to TRBJ2-1; no reliable D call. The CDR3 is 11 amino acids. V lost 5 bases, J lost 9 bases, and 8 bases lay in between. The CDR3 spells CASSPGGEQFF. As DNA, the CDR3 is TGTGCCAGCAGTCCTGGCGGTGAGCAGTTCTTC.

This chain connects TRBV30 to TRBJ1-5, with TRBD1 identical over 7 bases. The germline gives CDR1 GTSNPN, CDR2 SVGIG (reference sequence). There are 13 residues in the CDR3. V shed 5 bases and J 5 bases; nucleotides not matched to a gene: 6. The CDR3 DNA sequence: TGTGCCTGGTCTACAGGGGTCCATCAGCCCCAGCATTTT. The encoded protein is CAWSTGVHQPQHF.

The CDR3 spells CASSWDRGREQYF. In DNA, the CDR3 is TGCGCCAGCAGCTGGGACAGGGGGCGAGAGCAGTACTTC. J is TRBJ2-7 and V is TRBV4-1; TRBD1 aligns across 12 bases. The CDR3 runs to 13 residues. After removal of 5 bases from V and 7 bases from J, the junction contained 3 bases not matched to a gene. The germline CDR1 and CDR2 sequences are MGHRA and YSYEKL.

This rearrangement joins TRBV2 to TRBJ2-3, with D tentatively TRBD2 (7 bases). CDR1 is SNHLY, CDR2 FYNNEI, per germline. V dropped 8 bases and J dropped 5 bases, with 17 bases sitting between them. The CDR3 runs to 14 residues. CDR3 sequence: CASAGDTLGDTQYF. CDR3 bases: TGTGCCAGCGCGGGGGACACCCTCGGAGATACGCAGTATTTT.

The chain employs TRBV6-5 and TRBJ1-5; D gene uncertain. V was clipped by 4 bases and J by 7 bases, with 14 bases between them. The CDR3 spans 14 residues. CDR1 is MNHEY and CDR2 is SVGAGI in the germline V gene. CDR3 bases: TGTGCCAGCAGTTCCACCTCATCGCGACAGCCCCAGCATTTT. Translated, it gives CASSSTSSRQPQHF.

This chain connects TRBV5-1 to TRBJ1-2; 7 positions agree with TRBD1. The CDR3 is 13 residues long. Looked up from germline, CDR1 is SGHRS and CDR2 is YFSETQ. The V and J ends lost 5 bases and 3 bases, in that order; junction bases with no gene match: 4. The CDR3 DNA sequence: TGCGCCAGCAGGTACAGGGGACACTATGGCTACACCTTC. Residues: CASRYRGHYGYTF.

This CDR3 is CASSGTSGVDTQYF. The DNA for the CDR3 is TGTGCCAGCAGTGGGACTAGCGGGGTTGATACGCAGTATTTT. J is TRBJ2-3 and V is TRBV2; 12 nucleotides align to TRBD2. The CDR3 extends over 14 amino acids. Trimming removed 4 bases from V and 6 bases from J; junction bases left unmatched: 2. Germline assignment: CDR1 SNHLY and CDR2 FYNNEI.

V and J are TRBV6-5 and TRBJ2-1; D might be TRBD1 (6 bases). Looked up from germline, CDR1 is MNHEY and CDR2 is SVGAGI. The CDR3 has 15 amino acids. V was clipped by 6 bases and J by 4 bases, with 16 bases between them. The CDR3 here is CASRSTGQEYNEQFF. The CDR3 nucleotides are TGTGCCAGCAGATCGACAGGCCAAGAGTACAATGAGCAGTTCTTC.

The rearrangement links TRBV6-5 to TRBJ1-2; TRBD1 agrees at 7 bases. The CDR3 has 15 amino acids. Trimming at V came to 0 bases and at J to 5 bases, leaving 6 bases not matched to a gene. CDR1 and CDR2 (germline): MNHEY, SVGAGI. CDR3 nucleotide sequence: TGTGCCAGCAGTTACTCGCGAGGGGGCCATTATGGCTACACCTTC. This translates into CASSYSRGGHYGYTF.

V is TRBV9 and J is TRBJ2-3, with TRBD2 matching 8 bases. The CDR3 spans 15 residues. The V gene's germline CDR1 is SGDLS and CDR2 YYNGEE. V shed 3 bases, J shed 5 bases, and the junction held 8 bases outside the gene matches. CDR3 bases: TGTGCCAGCAGCGCCCAAGCGGGGGTGGTAGATACGCAGTATTTT. It translates to CASSAQAGVVDTQYF.

The sample holds one count of this clone. The V gene is TRBV4-1, the J gene TRBJ2-1, with TRBD2 matching 12 bases. The CDR3 covers 16 residues. V lost 4 bases to trimming and J lost 4 bases; unmatched junction nucleotides: 5. The germline V gene encodes CDR1 MGHRA and CDR2 YSYEKL. The CDR3 protein is CASSPGLAGSYNEQFF. DNA of the CDR3: TGCGCCAGCAGCCCAGGACTAGCGGGGAGTTACAATGAGCAGTTCTTC.

The V gene is TRBV9, the J gene TRBJ2-3; no reliable D call. CDR1 SGDLS and CDR2 YYNGEE come from the germline V gene. The CDR3 consists of 12 residues. Trimming took 3 bases from V and 3 from J, leaving 5 bases between them. DNA of the CDR3: TGTGCCAGCAGCGCGAGGACAGATACGCAGTATTTT. It translates to CASSARTDTQYF.